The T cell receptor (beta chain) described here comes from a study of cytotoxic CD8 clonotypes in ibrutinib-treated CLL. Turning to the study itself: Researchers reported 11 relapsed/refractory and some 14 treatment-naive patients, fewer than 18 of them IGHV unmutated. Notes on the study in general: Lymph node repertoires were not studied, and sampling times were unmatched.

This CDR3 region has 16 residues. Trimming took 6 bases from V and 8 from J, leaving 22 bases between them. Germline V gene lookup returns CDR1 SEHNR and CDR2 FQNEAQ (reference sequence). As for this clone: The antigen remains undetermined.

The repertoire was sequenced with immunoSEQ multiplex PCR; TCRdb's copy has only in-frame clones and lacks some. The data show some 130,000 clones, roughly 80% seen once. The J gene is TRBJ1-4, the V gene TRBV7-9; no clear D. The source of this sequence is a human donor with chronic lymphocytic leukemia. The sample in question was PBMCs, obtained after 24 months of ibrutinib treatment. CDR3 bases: TGTGCCAGCAGTCGTTTGAGGGCGCTCACGGGAGAAAAACTGTTTTTT. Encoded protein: CASSRLRALTGEKLFF. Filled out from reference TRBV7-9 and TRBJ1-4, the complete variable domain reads DTGVSQNPRHKITKRGQNVTFRCDPISEHNRLYWYRQTLGQGPEFLTYFQNEAQLEKSRLLSDRFSAERPKGSFSTLEIQRTEQGDSAMYLCASSRLRALTGEKLFFGSGTQLSVL.